This T cell receptor (beta chain) was profiled in a study of blood T cells in healthy people across ages (dated by TCRdb to the mid-2010s). For the study in its entirety: In model experiments, template switching captured about one uniquely barcoded TCR beta cDNA molecule for every two T cells. To track age-related changes in TCR beta repertoire diversity, the study relied on deep sequencing normalized with unique cDNA molecular identifiers. Donors were grouped into four age groups: young (average approximately 15 years), middle-aged (around 39), aged (around 60) and long-lived (roughly 80). To avoid experimental bias, donors of different ages were spread randomly across the sequencing lanes. Using the same blood draw, the study looked at two additional independent replicas of 1 million unique cDNA reads for two donors, one aged 18 to 30 and the other aged 80 or older. The full study reports these points: Because the CMV infection status of the donors was unknown, age-related changes in expanded clonotypes may potentially have been confounded. As age increased, observed TCR beta diversity per million T cells dropped in a roughly linear way, and a significant reduction was already evident by age 40. Observed TCR beta diversity correlated strongly with the percentage of naive T cells measured by flow cytometry. Estimates of total diversity based on one million sequenced T cells were regarded as lower bounds and as underestimates. Compared with the aged group, the long-lived group had more naive CD4+ T cells, fewer expanded clones and increased TCR diversity, suggesting age selection. Bulk unsorted PBMC profiling prevented conclusive comparison of naive and antigen-experienced compartments.

Library preparation used 5' RACE. This sample was sequenced with an Illumina HiSeq 2500. A second about 7 to 11 cycle PCR used a sample-barcoded 5' primer and a J-beta primer mix. A unique molecular identifier was introduced onto each TCR beta cDNA molecule by a template-switch 5' adaptor carrying 12 random nucleotides. Each sample yielded at least 3 million CDR3-containing paired-end reads. First-strand cDNA synthesis was performed from all RNA using the Mint cDNA synthesis kit, with priming by a TRBC-specific oligonucleotide. All cDNA was treated with uracil-DNA glycosylase and then went through a first 18-cycle PCR with the universal primers M1SS and BC2_uni_R. As for the original processing: Normalization of each sample was performed by random selection of 1 million high-quality reads, each carrying a distinct molecular identifier. Instead of being binned into consensus sequences, reads with shared molecular identifiers were discarded. MiTCR, with a Q25 quality threshold and the strictest error-elimination algorithm, was used for CDR3 identification, clonotype clustering and error correction. A nonparametric unseen species model with Euler transformation was used to estimate lower-bound total TCR beta diversity. TCRdb reprocessed the public reads (quality trimming at Q25 with fastp, clone calling with MiXCR) and kept in-frame beta chains. Every entry covers one CDR3 protein and lists the most common genes and DNA from its rows. The V and J calls, along with clone size, are taken from TCRdb and not from the paper's own processing. This sample holds about 400,000 distinct CDR3 sequences; more than 45% were observed only once. The ten largest clones capture under 65% of the sample.

V loses 3 bases of germline sequence and J loses 11 bases, and the interval between the two ends is 24 bases. From the cysteine up to the phenylalanine, the CDR3 has a length of 16 residues. Only the CDR3 region is kept as DNA, spanning 48 bases read in frame from base 1. Per the germline V gene, KGHDR is the CDR1 and SFDVKD is the CDR2. Donors were approximately 42 systemically healthy Caucasian individuals from Russia aged 6 to 90 years. Around 10 milliliters of peripheral blood were drawn from each donor into EDTA-treated Vacutainer tubes. Ficoll-Paque density-gradient centrifugation was used to isolate PBMCs, with at least 7 million obtained per sample. Trizol reagent was used to extract total RNA from PBMCs, with at least 5.5 micrograms per sample. For every donor, an aliquot of PBMCs went through flow cytometry to measure the percentages of naive CD45RAhigh/CD27high T cells. With respect to this clonotype: The antigen this receptor binds is unknown. Base qualities are not recorded, but no much larger clone differs from it by a single base.

The material sequenced was blood. This clonotype was sampled from a man between 60 and 75 years old in good health. The rearrangement joined TRBV24-1 to TRBJ2-5; the D element could tentatively be TRBD1 or TRBD2, as 7 bases agree for each. This receptor has the CDR3 CATSDPGPGGVSEQYF. Read as DNA, the sequence is TGTGCCACCAGTGATCCCGGGCCAGGGGGGGTGAGTGAGCAGTACTTC.